This T cell receptor (beta chain) was identified in a study of shared clonotypes between healthy human individuals. Germline-derived CDR1 and CDR2 are SNHLY and FYNNEI. The J segment lost 3 bases and the V segment lost 6 bases, leaving 2 bases of the junction unmatched. The CDR3 covers 14 residues. Findings and caveats of the study: Relative to memory subsets, naive subsets generally showed larger estimated richness. Clonotype sharing levels among donors were expected to vary with sequencing depth.

Investigators spread the genomic DNA of each subset evenly over several immunoSEQ plates. Produced via immunoSEQ multiplex PCR; TCRdb's table is partial and in-frame only. Of around 650,000 clones listed, roughly 96% are singletons. Only CD45RO-negative cells positively selected for CCR7 counted as naive CD8 cells, so terminally differentiated effector memory CD45RA+ cells were excluded. Notes on this clone: Its antigen is undetermined.

The sequenced sample was naive CD8+ T cells sorted from blood. This clonotype originated in a woman younger than 45 in good health. The rearrangement joins TRBV2 to TRBJ2-1; 10 bases fit TRBD2. CDR3 residues: CASSGTSDYNEQFF. The CDR3 nucleotides are TGTGCCAGCAGCGGGACTAGCGACTACAATGAGCAGTTCTTC.